Shown below are 20 T cell receptor beta chains from a single sample sequenced in a study of cytomegalovirus exposure and HLA in healthy donors. The PCR employed 60 Vbeta primers together with 13 Jbeta primers. TCRdb's table, derived via immunoSEQ multiplex PCR, lists solely in-frame clones and lacks some. The repertoire consists of more than 100,000 clones, with 65% to 90% occurring once and the leading ten covering around 2.2%. Sequenced sample: PBMCs. The receptor set was obtained from a man aged 25 to 45 in good health and CMV-seronegative.

This chain connects TRBV9 to TRBJ2-6; a possible D gene is TRBD1 (6 bases). This CDR3 has 17 residues. V lost 4 bases to trimming and J lost 1 base, with 15 bases between them. CDR1 is SGDLS and CDR2 is YYNGEE in the germline V gene. CDR3 coding DNA: TGTGCCAGCAGCCCGAACCCAACAGGGTCTGGGGCCAACGTCCTGACTTTC. This encodes CASSPNPTGSGANVLTF.

This clone was observed a single time. In DNA form, the CDR3 reads TGTGCCAGCAGTTACGGCGCGGGTAACGCTGGAAACACCATATATTTT. Protein: CASSYGAGNAGNTIYF. The V gene is TRBV6-5, the J gene TRBJ1-3, with unresolved D. Germline V gene lookup returns CDR1 MNHEY and CDR2 SVGAGI. The length of the CDR3 is 16 residues. The V end lost 2 bases, the J end lost 2 bases, and 13 bases lay between the germline ends.

The genes are TRBV5-1 and TRBJ2-1, with 7 bases matching TRBD1. J lost 7 bases, V lost 5 bases, and 9 bases had no gene match. This CDR3 is built from 14 residues. CDR1 is SGHRS and CDR2 is YFSETQ in the germline V gene. In DNA form, the CDR3 reads TGCGCCAGCAGTTTAGACAGGGAGATGAATGAGCAGTTCTTC. It specifies CASSLDREMNEQFF.

This chain joins TRBV18 and TRBJ1-4; D not resolved. The CDR3 runs to 14 residues. V lost 0 bases to trimming and J lost 8 bases, with 10 bases between them. Per the germline V gene, CDR1 is KGHSH and CDR2 is LQKENI. CDR3 nucleotide sequence: TGTGCCAGCTCACCACCTGAGGTTAGAGAAAAACTGTTTTTT. It is translated as CASSPPEVREKLFF.

This chain joins TRBV6-1 and TRBJ2-7; D possibly corresponds to TRBD1 (7 bases). V dropped 4 bases and J dropped 0 bases, with 13 bases sitting between them. CDR1 is MNHNS, CDR2 SASEGT, per germline. The CDR3 is made up of 15 amino acids. The CDR3 is CASSVGGQPSYEQYF. The CDR3 DNA reads TGTGCCAGCAGTGTGGGGGGACAGCCCTCCTACGAGCAGTACTTC.

The DNA of the CDR3 is TGTGCCAGCAGTGGCCCCGAGGGAATTGGCACAGATACGCAGTATTTT. Its translation: CASSGPEGIGTDTQYF. This chain uses TRBV2 with TRBJ2-3; tentative D call: TRBD2 (5 bases). This CDR3 is 16 amino acids long. Trimming took 4 bases from V and 1 from J, leaving 15 bases between them. Germline values: CDR1 SNHLY, CDR2 FYNNEI.

V gene TRBV11-2 combines with J gene TRBJ1-3; a weak D match, TRBD1 (6 bases). Trimming removed 5 bases from V and 7 bases from J, with 15 bases in between. CDR1 and CDR2 from the germline V gene are SGHAT and FQNNGV. The CDR3 runs 14 residues. CDR3 sequence reads: CASSPGPQGNTIYF. The CDR3 coding sequence is TGTGCCAGCAGCCCTGGCCCCCAGGGGAACACCATATATTTT.

The CDR3: CSVVTSGGDEQFF. The CDR3 coding sequence is TGCAGCGTTGTAACTAGCGGGGGGGATGAGCAGTTCTTC. The chain recombines TRBV29-1 with TRBJ2-1; 13 bases fit TRBD2. In germline, CDR1 is SQVTM, CDR2 ANQGSEA. The CDR3 runs to 13 residues. Trimming cost V 4 bases and J 8 bases; bases outside gene matches: 2.

The chain is built from TRBV7-9 and TRBJ1-6; unclear D gene. This CDR3 contains 15 residues. The V and J ends lost 5 bases and 0 bases respectively, with 8 bases between them. Germline-derived CDR1 and CDR2 are SEHNR and FQNEAQ (reference sequence). For the CDR3, the DNA is TGTGCCAGCAGCCCTAAGAGCTCCTATAATTCACCCCTCCACTTT. It specifies CASSPKSSYNSPLHF.

V is TRBV2 and J is TRBJ1-5; TRBD1 agrees at 8 bases. There are 13 residues in the CDR3. Germline V gives CDR1 SNHLY, CDR2 FYNNEI. V trimming: 3 bases; J trimming: 6 bases; junction bases outside the gene matches: 1. CDR3 residues: CASSEGTGQPQHF. CDR3 DNA sequence: TGTGCCAGCAGTGAGGGGACAGGTCAGCCCCAGCATTTT. The full variable domain, its missing parts supplied by reference TRBV2 and TRBJ1-5, is EPEVTQTPSHQVTQMGQEVILRCVPISNHLYFYWYRQILGQKVEFLVSFYNNEISEKSEIFDDQFSVERPDGSNFTLKIRSTKLEDSAMYFCASSEGTGQPQHFGDGTRLSIL.

The chain uses TRBV4-2 and TRBJ2-5; no clear D gene. The last part of the DNA fits TRBJ2-7 better; the J call may be wrong. There are 11 residues in the CDR3. The V gene's germline CDR1 is LGHNA and CDR2 YNFKEQ. The CDR3 DNA follows: TGTGCCAGCAGCCAAGATGTCGAGCAGTACTTC. Translating gives CASSQDVEQYF.

CDR3 nucleotide sequence: TGTGCCTCAACCTGGGACAGCCCCTACGAGCAGTACTTC. Amino acids: CASTWDSPYEQYF. The chain links TRBV6-6 to TRBJ2-7; 7 bases fit TRBD1. V was pared by 11 bases and J by 2 bases, with 9 bases of the junction left unmatched. Germline-derived CDR1 and CDR2 are MNHNY and SVGAGI (reference sequence). This CDR3 comprises 13 residues.

V and J are TRBV10-3 and TRBJ1-1; 8 bases are a match to TRBD1. CDR1 is ENHRY, CDR2 SYGVKD, per germline. This CDR3 has 15 amino acids. V shed 3 bases and J 0 bases; nucleotides not matched to a gene: 3. CDR3 loop: CAISDSGQVNTEAFF. The CDR3 nucleotides are TGTGCCATCAGTGATTCGGGACAGGTGAACACTGAAGCTTTCTTT.

This clone was observed a few times. The rearrangement uses TRBV19 and TRBJ2-7, with D maybe TRBD1 (5 bases). V was shortened by 2 bases and J by 2 bases, with 10 bases between the two germline ends. The CDR3 is made up of 14 amino acids. In germline, CDR1 is LNHDA, CDR2 SQIVND (reference sequence). DNA of the CDR3: TGTGCCAGTAGTATACGGGCGGACACCTACGAGCAGTACTTC. Protein: CASSIRADTYEQYF.

The chain uses TRBV13 and TRBJ2-1; 9 bases align to TRBD2. CDR3 size: 16 residues. J was trimmed by 5 bases and V by 2 bases; bases with no gene match: 7. CDR1 is PRHDT, CDR2 FYEKMQ, per germline (reference sequence). This CDR3 is CASSLWAAGGHNEQFF. CDR3 nucleotides: TGTGCCAGCAGCTTATGGGCAGCGGGGGGACACAATGAGCAGTTCTTC.

Worth noting for this clone: This CDR3 is also generated by other DNA sequences in the sample. The V call is TRBV5-1, the J call TRBJ2-5, with D perhaps matching TRBD2 (5 bases). V was trimmed by 0 bases and J by 2 bases, leaving 8 bases between them. This CDR3 region has 14 residues. The germline CDR1 and CDR2 sequences are SGHRS and YFSETQ. CDR3 DNA sequence: TGCGCCAGCAGCTTGGCCGGCGGGCAAGAGACCCAGTACTTC. This translates into CASSLAGGQETQYF.

The chain uses TRBV4-1 and TRBJ2-2; the match to TRBD1 covers 7 bases. Trimming removed 4 bases from V and 6 bases from J; junction bases left unmatched: 11. The germline CDR1 and CDR2 sequences are MGHRA and YSYEKL. This CDR3 region has 16 residues. In DNA form, the CDR3 reads TGCGCCAGCAGCCTCTTACAGGGGATCGAATCCGGGGAGCTGTTTTTT. Its protein product is CASSLLQGIESGELFF.

V gene TRBV7-9 combines with J gene TRBJ1-2; D is uncertain. This CDR3 is 14 amino acids long. V lost 5 bases, J lost 12 bases, and 22 bases lay in between. Germline loops: CDR1 SEHNR, CDR2 FQNEAQ (reference sequence). CDR3 residues: CASSQPATFPKHTF. CDR3 nucleotide sequence: TGTGCCAGCAGCCAACCAGCGACCTTCCCGAAGCACACCTTC.

The chain recombines TRBV18 with TRBJ2-7; D is perhaps TRBD1 (6 bases). V lost 2 bases and J 5 bases, leaving 16 bases between the germline ends. This CDR3 spans 15 amino acids. CDR1 and CDR2 (germline): KGHSH, LQKENI. The chain's CDR3 is CASSPDIQGNNEQYF. CDR3 in DNA: TGTGCCAGCTCACCAGATATACAGGGAAACAACGAGCAGTACTTC.

V is TRBV18 and J is TRBJ2-1; D remains ambiguous. Trimming left V 4 bases short and J 8 bases short, with 15 bases between. This CDR3 has 14 amino acids. Germline CDR1 and CDR2: KGHSH and LQKENI. CDR3 in amino acids: CASSRTGAEDEQFF. The CDR3 DNA is TGTGCCAGCTCACGCACCGGAGCTGAGGATGAGCAGTTCTTC.